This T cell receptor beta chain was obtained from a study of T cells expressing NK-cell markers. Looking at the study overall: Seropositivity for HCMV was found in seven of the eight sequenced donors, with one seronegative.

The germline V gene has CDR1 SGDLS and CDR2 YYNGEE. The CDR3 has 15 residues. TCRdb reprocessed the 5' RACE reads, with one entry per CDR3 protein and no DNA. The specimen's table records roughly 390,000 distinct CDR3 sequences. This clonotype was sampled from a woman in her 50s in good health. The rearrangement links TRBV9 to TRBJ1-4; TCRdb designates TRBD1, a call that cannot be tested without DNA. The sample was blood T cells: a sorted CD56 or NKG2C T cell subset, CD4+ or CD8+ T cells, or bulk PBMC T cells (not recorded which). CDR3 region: CASSGAGNPNEKLFF.